This T cell receptor (beta chain) comes out of a study of T cell repertoires in cytomegalovirus infection. Overall study: Peptides in the study included HLA-C-restricted and HLA-B-restricted CMV epitopes. Points from the study as a whole: Dominating the ex vivo response were TCR beta clonotypes that were CMV-specific and HLA-C-restricted. Pooled public TCR beta family frequency picked out CMV carriers with the relevant HLA.

TCRdb reanalysed the reads using MiXCR and keeps one entry per CDR3 protein. The sample has about 830,000 distinct CDR3 sequences; 30% to 35% are singletons. Trimming stripped 0 bases from V and 3 bases from J, with 5 bases between. The CDR3 covers 14 residues. Germline-derived CDR1 and CDR2 are MNHEY and SVGEGT. Details on this clonotype: Antigen specificity is unknown.

The receptor was isolated from a human donor in good health (CMV status not recorded). Some clones in this sample may be carry-over from other donors' samples. This chain connects TRBV6-2 or TRBV6-3 to TRBJ2-2; unclear D gene. Specimen: cultured CD8+ T cells from PBMCs, collected from culture after CMV antigen stimulation. The CDR3, as DNA: TGTGCCAGCAGTTACTCGACCGACACCGGGGAGCTGTTTTTT. This translates into CASSYSTDTGELFF.